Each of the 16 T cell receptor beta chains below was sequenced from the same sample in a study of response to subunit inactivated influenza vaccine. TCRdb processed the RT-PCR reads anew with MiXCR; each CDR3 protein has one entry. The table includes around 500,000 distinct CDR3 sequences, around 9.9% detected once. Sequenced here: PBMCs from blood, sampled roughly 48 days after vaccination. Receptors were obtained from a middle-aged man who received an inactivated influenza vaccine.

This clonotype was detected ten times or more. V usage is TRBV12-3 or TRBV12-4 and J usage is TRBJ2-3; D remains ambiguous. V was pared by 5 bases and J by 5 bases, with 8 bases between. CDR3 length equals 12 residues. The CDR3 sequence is CASSPGKDTQYF. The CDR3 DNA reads TGTGCCAGCAGTCCCGGTAAAGATACGCAGTATTTT.

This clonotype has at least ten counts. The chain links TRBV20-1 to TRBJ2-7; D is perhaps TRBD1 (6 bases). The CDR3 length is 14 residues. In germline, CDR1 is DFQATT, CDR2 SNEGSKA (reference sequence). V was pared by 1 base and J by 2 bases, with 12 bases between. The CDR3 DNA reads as TGCAGTGCTAGAGCGGAGACAGGAACCTACGAGCAGTACTTC. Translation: CSARAETGTYEQYF.

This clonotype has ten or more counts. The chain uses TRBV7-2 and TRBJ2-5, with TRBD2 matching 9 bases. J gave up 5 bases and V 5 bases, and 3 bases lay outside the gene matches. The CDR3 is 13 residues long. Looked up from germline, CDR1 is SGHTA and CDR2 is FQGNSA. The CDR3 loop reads CASSLGLAETQYF. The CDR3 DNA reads TGTGCCAGCAGCCTGGGACTAGCCGAGACCCAGTACTTC. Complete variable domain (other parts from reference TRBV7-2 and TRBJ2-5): GAGVSQSPSNKVTEKGKDVELRCDPISGHTALYWYRQSLGQGLEFLIYFQGNSAPDKSGLPSDRFSAERTGGSVSTLTIQRTQQEDSAVYLCASSLGLAETQYFGPGTRLLVL.

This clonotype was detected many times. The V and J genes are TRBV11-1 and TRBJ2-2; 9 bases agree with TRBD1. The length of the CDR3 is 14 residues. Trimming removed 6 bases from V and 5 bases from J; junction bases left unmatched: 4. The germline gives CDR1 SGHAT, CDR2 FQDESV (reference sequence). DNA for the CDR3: TGTGCCAGCAGTCGGGACAGGGTAACCGGGGAGCTGTTTTTT. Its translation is CASSRDRVTGELFF.

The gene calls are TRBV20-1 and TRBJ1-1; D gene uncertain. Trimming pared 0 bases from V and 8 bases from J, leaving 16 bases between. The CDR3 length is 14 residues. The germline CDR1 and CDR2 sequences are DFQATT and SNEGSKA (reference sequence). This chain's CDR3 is CSARDVADNVEAFF. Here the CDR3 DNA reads TGCAGTGCTAGAGATGTGGCAGACAATGTCGAAGCTTTCTTT.

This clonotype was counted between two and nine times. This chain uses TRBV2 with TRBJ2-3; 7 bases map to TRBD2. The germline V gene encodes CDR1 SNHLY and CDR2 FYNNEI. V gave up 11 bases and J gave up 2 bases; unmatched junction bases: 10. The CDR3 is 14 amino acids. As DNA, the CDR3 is TGTGCCGCGAGGGGACTACCAAACACAGATACGCAGTATTTT. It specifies CAARGLPNTDTQYF.

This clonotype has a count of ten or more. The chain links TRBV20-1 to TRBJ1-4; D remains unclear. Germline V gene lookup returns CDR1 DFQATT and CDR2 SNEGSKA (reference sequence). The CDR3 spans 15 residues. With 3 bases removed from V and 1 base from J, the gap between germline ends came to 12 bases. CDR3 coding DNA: TGCAGTGCTAGTGACCCTAGTGGAACTAATGAAAAACTGTTTTTT. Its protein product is CSASDPSGTNEKLFF.

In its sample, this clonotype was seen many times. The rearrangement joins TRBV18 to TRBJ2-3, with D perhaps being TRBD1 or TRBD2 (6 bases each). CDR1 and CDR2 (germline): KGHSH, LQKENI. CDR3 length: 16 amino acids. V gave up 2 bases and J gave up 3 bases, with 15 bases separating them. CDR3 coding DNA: TGTGCCAGCTCACCAGGGCCGGGGGCGAGGACAGATACGCAGTATTTT. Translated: CASSPGPGARTDTQYF.

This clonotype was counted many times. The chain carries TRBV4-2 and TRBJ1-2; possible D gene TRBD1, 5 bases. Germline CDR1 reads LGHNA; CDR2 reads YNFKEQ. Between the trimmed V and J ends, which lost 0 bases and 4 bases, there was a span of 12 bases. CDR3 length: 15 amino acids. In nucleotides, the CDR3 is TGTGCCAGCAGCCAAGACCCACAGGCATCCTATGGCTACACCTTC. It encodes CASSQDPQASYGYTF.

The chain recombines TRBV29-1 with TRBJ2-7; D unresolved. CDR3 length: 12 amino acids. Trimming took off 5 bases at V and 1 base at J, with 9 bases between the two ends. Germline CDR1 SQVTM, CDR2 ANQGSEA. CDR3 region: CSVRILSYEQYF. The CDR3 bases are TGCAGCGTTCGGATTCTTTCCTACGAGCAGTACTTC.

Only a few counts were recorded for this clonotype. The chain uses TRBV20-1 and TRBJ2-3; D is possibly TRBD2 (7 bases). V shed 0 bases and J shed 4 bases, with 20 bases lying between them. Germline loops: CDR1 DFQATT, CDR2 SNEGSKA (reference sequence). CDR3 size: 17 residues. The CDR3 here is CSARDFAGASFSDTQYF. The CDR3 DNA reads TGCAGTGCTAGAGATTTCGCGGGGGCGAGTTTTTCAGATACGCAGTATTTT.

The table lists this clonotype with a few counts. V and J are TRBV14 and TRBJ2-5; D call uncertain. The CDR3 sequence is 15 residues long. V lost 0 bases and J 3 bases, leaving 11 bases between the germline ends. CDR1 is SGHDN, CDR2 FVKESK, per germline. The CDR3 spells CASSQDIDDEETQYF. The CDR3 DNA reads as TGTGCCAGCAGCCAAGATATAGACGATGAAGAGACCCAGTACTTC.

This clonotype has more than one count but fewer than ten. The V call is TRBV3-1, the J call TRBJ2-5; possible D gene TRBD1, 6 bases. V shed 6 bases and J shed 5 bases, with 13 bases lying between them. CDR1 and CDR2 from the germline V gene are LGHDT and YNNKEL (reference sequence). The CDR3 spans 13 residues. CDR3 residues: CASRQGIGETQYF. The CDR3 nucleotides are TGTGCCAGCAGACAGGGAATCGGGGAGACCCAGTACTTC.

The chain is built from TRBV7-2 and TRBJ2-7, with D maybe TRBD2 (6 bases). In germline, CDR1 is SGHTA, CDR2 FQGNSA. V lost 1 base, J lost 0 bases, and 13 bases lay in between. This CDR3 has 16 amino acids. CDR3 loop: CASSLVGGESSYEQYF. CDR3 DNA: TGTGCCAGCAGCTTAGTGGGGGGAGAGAGCTCCTACGAGCAGTACTTC.

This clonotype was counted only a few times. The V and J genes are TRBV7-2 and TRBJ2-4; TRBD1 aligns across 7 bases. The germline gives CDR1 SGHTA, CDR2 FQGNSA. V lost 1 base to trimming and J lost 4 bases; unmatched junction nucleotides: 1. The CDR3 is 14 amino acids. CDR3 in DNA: TGTGCCAGCAGCTTAGTCAGGGGGAAAAACATTCAGTACTTC. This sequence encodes CASSLVRGKNIQYF. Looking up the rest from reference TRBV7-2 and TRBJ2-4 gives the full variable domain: GAGVSQSPSNKVTEKGKDVELRCDPISGHTALYWYRQSLGQGLEFLIYFQGNSAPDKSGLPSDRFSAERTGGSVSTLTIQRTQQEDSAVYLCASSLVRGKNIQYFGAGTRLSVL.

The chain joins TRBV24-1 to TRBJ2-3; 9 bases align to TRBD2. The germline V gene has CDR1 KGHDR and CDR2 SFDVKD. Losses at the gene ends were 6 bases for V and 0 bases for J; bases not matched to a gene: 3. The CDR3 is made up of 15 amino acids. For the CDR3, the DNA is TGTGCCACCAGTTCGAGCGGGGGGAGCACAGATACGCAGTATTTT. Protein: CATSSSGGSTDTQYF.